The T cell receptor beta chain described here comes from a study of CD8 T cells in ankylosing spondylitis. This clonotype has more than one count but fewer than ten. What it recognizes is unknown. Deletions cut 6 bases from V and 4 bases from J, with 14 bases between. This CDR3 is 14 amino acids long. In germline, CDR1 is MNHEY, CDR2 SVGEGT. Study conclusions and caveats: What seemed typical of ankylosing spondylitis blood was a TCR beta motif built from about 8 highly homologous variants. Clones that were linked to disease were CD8+ and were relatively rare in peripheral blood.

Quantitative 5'-RACE with molecular barcodes was used to make the TCR beta libraries. TCRdb recomputed calls from the 5' RACE reads with MiXCR, one row per CDR3 protein. Of approximately 200,000 distinct CDR3 sequences listed, 13% were seen once; the top ten hold about 17%. Sequences were obtained from blood, either unsorted or a sorted T cell fraction (not recorded which). This receptor was identified in a male donor with ankylosing spondylitis or in good health (not recorded which). The rearrangement links TRBV6-2 or TRBV6-3 to TRBJ2-3; tentative D call: TRBD2 (6 bases). CDR3 region: CASSWTGVADTQYF. CDR3 nucleotides: TGTGCCAGCAGCTGGACGGGGGTGGCAGATACGCAGTATTTT.